A selection of T cell receptor beta chains follows, all from one sample in a study of Ad26.COV2.S vaccination and SARS-CoV-2 variants. Only in-frame clones appear in the TCRdb table, and some are missing; sequencing was by immunoSEQ multiplex PCR. The profile covers hundreds of thousands of clones, with about 90% appearing a single time and about 1.5% taken by the ten largest. The sample in question was peripheral blood, obtained in a trial of Ad26.COV2.S vaccine versus placebo. These receptors came from a person between 18 and 65 years old who received the Ad26.COV2.S COVID-19 vaccine or a placebo. Each CDR3 is given with its conserved first and last residue. Fields, in order: J gene, V gene, CDR3 protein.

TRBJ1-1 | TRBV7-2 | CASQTMTGGYQQGTEAFF
TRBJ1-5 | TRBV3-1/TRBV3-2 | CASSHFGTGVQPQHF
TRBJ2-7 | TRBV7-2 | CASRVQGGSYEQYF
TRBJ1-5 | TRBV27 | CASRVALNQPQHF
TRBJ2-3 | TRBV1 | CTSSQDYPHSPTDTQYF
TRBJ2-3 | TRBV5-6 | CASSYLTGTTQYF
TRBJ1-3 | TRBV18 | CASSPSTGTHSGNTIYF
TRBJ2-4 | TRBV29-1 | CSVRGLAKNIQYF
TRBJ1-2 | TRBV5-4 | CASSGGGHYGYTF
TRBJ2-2 | TRBV7-9 | CASSFIGLAGVRNTGELFF
TRBJ2-2 | TRBV7-8 | CAGMGSNTGELFF
TRBJ1-6 | TRBV6-5 | CASSYETGVNSPLHF
TRBJ2-2 | TRBV7-2 | CASSLAATNTGELFF
TRBJ1-2 | TRBV4-3 | CASSPSPGTDNGYTF
TRBJ1-4 | TRBV6-5 | CASRYPGNEKLFF
TRBJ1-5 | TRBV19 | CASSIRTAGNQPQHF
TRBJ1-2 | TRBV10-2 | CASRPTGGNGYTF
TRBJ1-2 | TRBV7-2 | CASRKDRNYGYTF
TRBJ2-7 | TRBV6-1 | CASSEQADSYEQYF
TRBJ2-1 | TRBV25-1 | CASSEYGAGTKTVPEQFF
TRBJ1-4 | TRBV7-2 | CASSFETLGEKLFF
TRBJ1-6 | TRBV19 | CASSKRGQDNSPLHF
TRBJ1-3 | TRBV10-3 | CAISPGRDSGNTIYF
TRBJ2-2 | TRBV7-8 | CASSLEGSLNTGELFF
TRBJ1-1 | TRBV6-2/TRBV6-3 | CASSYTGASYTEAFF
TRBJ1-1 | TRBV30 | CAWMTGEAFF
TRBJ2-5 | TRBV18 | CASSPGLAEETQYF
TRBJ2-1 | TRBV18 | CASSPNPGGGANEQFF